What follows is one T cell receptor beta chain and its context. This record belongs to a study of blood T cell repertoires in COVID-19. Study-level background: The United States, Italy and Spain provided the acute and convalescent COVID-19 samples. T cells, B-cell-depleted T cells, or PBMCs provided the cDNA or gDNA that served as material.

In the source study's methods: Counts of nucleated cells, estimated from reference gene primer amplification, were obtained. TCRdb's copy holds only in-frame clones and misses some; the assay was immunoSEQ multiplex PCR. V, J and clone size were drawn from that table, and D and trimming were deduced from the DNA. The repertoire has about 150,000 clones, around 81% of them found once; the top ten carry about 8.4%. Germline lookup yields CDR1 MGHRA and CDR2 YSYEKL. V shed 4 bases and J shed 0 bases, with 13 bases lying between them. This CDR3 comprises 16 residues. Sequencing input: peripheral blood. The source of this sequence is a woman aged 60-75 years with active or convalescent COVID-19. This rearrangement joins TRBV4-1 to TRBJ2-1; D gene uncertain. Here the CDR3 DNA reads TGCGCCAGCAGCCCCTCTTTCGCGAGCTCCTACAATGAGCAGTTCTTC. It specifies CASSPSFASSYNEQFF.